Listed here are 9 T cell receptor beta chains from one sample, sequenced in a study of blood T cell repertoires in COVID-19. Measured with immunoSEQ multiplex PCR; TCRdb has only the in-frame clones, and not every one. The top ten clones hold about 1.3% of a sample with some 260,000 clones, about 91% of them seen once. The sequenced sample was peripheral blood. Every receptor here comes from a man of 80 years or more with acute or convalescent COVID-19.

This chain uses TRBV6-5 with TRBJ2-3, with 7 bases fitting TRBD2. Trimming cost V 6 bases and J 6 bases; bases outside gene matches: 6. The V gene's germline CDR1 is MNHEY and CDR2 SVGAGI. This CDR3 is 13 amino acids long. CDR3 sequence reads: CASRAGSRDTQYF. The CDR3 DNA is TGTGCCAGCAGAGCGGGGAGTCGGGATACGCAGTATTTT.

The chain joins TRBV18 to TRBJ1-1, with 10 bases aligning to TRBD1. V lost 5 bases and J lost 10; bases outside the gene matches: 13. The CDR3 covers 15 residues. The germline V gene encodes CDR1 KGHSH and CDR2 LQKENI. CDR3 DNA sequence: TGTGCCAGCTCATTTCCGGGACAGGGGCCCGTAGGAGCTTTCTTT. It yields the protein CASSFPGQGPVGAFF.

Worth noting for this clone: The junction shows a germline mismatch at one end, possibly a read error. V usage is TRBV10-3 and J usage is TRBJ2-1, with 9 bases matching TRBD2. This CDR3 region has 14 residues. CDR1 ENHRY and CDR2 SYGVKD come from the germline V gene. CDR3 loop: CATSEGTSSLKQFF. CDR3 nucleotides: TGTGCCACCAGTGAAGGGACTAGCTCTCTAAAGCAGTTCTTC.

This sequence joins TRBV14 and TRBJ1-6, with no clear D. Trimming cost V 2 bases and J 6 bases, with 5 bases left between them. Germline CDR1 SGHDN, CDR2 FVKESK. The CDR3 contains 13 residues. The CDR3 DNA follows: TGTGCCAGCAGCCAACAGATTAATTCACCCCTCCACTTT. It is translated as CASSQQINSPLHF.

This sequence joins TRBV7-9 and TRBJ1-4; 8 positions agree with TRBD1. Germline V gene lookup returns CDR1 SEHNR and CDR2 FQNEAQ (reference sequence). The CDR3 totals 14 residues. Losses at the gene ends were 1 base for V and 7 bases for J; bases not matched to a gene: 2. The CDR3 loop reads CASSLGTGFEKLFF. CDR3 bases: TGTGCCAGCAGCTTAGGGACAGGGTTTGAAAAACTGTTTTTT.

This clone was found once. DNA of the CDR3: TGTGCCAGCAGCTTAGGGGCGAGAGATACGCAGTATTTT. It specifies CASSLGARDTQYF. The rearrangement uses TRBV7-9 and TRBJ2-3; D ambiguous. Germline loops: CDR1 SEHNR, CDR2 FQNEAQ (reference sequence). The germline V and J ends were trimmed by 1 base and 5 bases, with 7 bases remaining between them. The CDR3 has 13 residues.

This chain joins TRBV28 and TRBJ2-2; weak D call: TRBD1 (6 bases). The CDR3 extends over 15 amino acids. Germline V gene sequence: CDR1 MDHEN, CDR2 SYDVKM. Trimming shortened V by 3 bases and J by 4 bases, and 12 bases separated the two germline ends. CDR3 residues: CASSLGTWGTGELFF. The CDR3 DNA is TGTGCCAGCAGTTTGGGGACATGGGGCACCGGGGAGCTGTTTTTT.

CDR3 sequence: CATSGDIGGHGYTF. As DNA, the CDR3 is TGTGCCACCAGTGGGGACATAGGAGGTCATGGCTACACCTTC. This rearrangement joins TRBV24-1 to TRBJ1-2; possible D gene TRBD1, 6 bases. This CDR3 has 14 amino acids. V was clipped by 5 bases and J by 6 bases, with 15 bases between them. Germline CDR1 and CDR2: KGHDR and SFDVKD.

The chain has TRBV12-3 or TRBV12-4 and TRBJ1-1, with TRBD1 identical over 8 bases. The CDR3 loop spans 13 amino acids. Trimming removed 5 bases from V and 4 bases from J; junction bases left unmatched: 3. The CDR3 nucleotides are TGTGCCAGCAGTGCGGGACAGGCCACTGAAGCTTTCTTT. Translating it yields CASSAGQATEAFF.